The rows below give T cell receptor beta chains drawn from one sample of a study of cytomegalovirus exposure and HLA in healthy donors. Sequencing used immunoSEQ multiplex PCR; TCRdb keeps in-frame clones, though not all of them. The table has approximately 190,000 clones, over 65% seen once. Sequencing was carried out using PBMCs. The receptors shown here come from a boy younger than 10 in good health and CMV-seronegative. Both conserved end residues are part of each CDR3. D genes are given only for firm matches. Only part of the rows carry a size: once, few, many, or a class if the clone is expanded.

clone size,V gene,J gene,D gene,CDR3 DNA,CDR3 protein
once,TRBV6-1,TRBJ2-7,-,TGTGCCAGCAGTAAAGGGACAAAAGCTTACGAGCAGTACTTC,CASSKGTKAYEQYF
-,TRBV6-1,TRBJ2-2,-,TGTGCCAGCAGTGTCCCCGTAACCGGGGAGCTGTTTTTT,CASSVPVTGELFF
-,TRBV19,TRBJ1-2,-,TGTGCCAGTAGTATAGACCGTAACTATGGCTACACCTTC,CASSIDRNYGYTF
few,TRBV7-8,TRBJ1-4,TRBD1,TGTGCCAGCAGCCCCGGCGGGGCAGGGGGGAATGAAAAACTGTTTTTT,CASSPGGAGGNEKLFF
-,TRBV19,TRBJ2-3,TRBD2,TGTGCCAGTAGTTGGGCGGGGGGTTTTTCGGATACGCAGTATTTT,CASSWAGGFSDTQYF
few,TRBV25-1,TRBJ2-4,-,TGTGCCAGCAGTCTGGCAGGTACGAACATTCAGTACTTC,CASSLAGTNIQYF
-,TRBV19,TRBJ2-7,-,TGTGCCAGTAGTTTGAGAGGGGGGGGTCGGGAAGAGCAGTACTTC,CASSLRGGGREEQYF
-,TRBV19,TRBJ1-5,-,TGTGCCAGTAACAGGGCCCGCAATCAGCCCCAGCATTTT,CASNRARNQPQHF
-,TRBV2,TRBJ2-7,-,TGTGCCATCGCAAGAGAGGGACAACCCTCCTACGAGCAGTACTTC,CAIAREGQPSYEQYF
-,TRBV10-3,TRBJ1-1,TRBD1,TGTGCCATCAGTGAGTCCGGACAGGGGACCCTGAACACTGAAGCTTTCTTT,CAISESGQGTLNTEAFF
once,TRBV21-1,TRBJ1-1,-,TGTGCCAGCAGCATGTATCCTTGGACTCCGGGCATGAACACTGAAGCTTTCTTT,CASSMYPWTPGMNTEAFF
-,TRBV15,TRBJ2-7,TRBD1,TGTGCCACCAGCCTAAGACAGGGGGCGTACGAGCAGTACTTC,CATSLRQGAYEQYF
-,TRBV6-5,TRBJ2-5,-,TGTGCCAGCAGTCAGGGGTGGGCCGGGGAGCAGTACTTC,CASSQGWAGEQYF
-,TRBV18,TRBJ1-1,-,TGTGCCAGCTCACACAGGGAGTCAGAAGCTTTCTTT,CASSHRESEAFF
-,TRBV9,TRBJ2-3,TRBD2,TGTGCCAGCAGCAAGGCGGGAGCCAACACAGATACGCAGTATTTT,CASSKAGANTDTQYF
-,TRBV5-4,TRBJ1-1,-,TGTGCCAGCAGCTTACCGGGGTCGGGTGGCACTGAAGCTTTCTTT,CASSLPGSGGTEAFF
-,TRBV7-2,TRBJ1-2,-,TGTGCCAGCAGCTTTGCGACAGGTCCTAACTATGGCTACACCTTC,CASSFATGPNYGYTF
-,TRBV4-2,TRBJ1-1,-,TGTGCCAGCAGCCAGCTACAGGGAGCTGAAGCTTTCTTT,CASSQLQGAEAFF
once,TRBV6-1,TRBJ1-1,-,TGTGCCAGCAGTGGATTGTGGGAGGCTGAAGCTTTCTTT,CASSGLWEAEAFF
-,TRBV27,TRBJ1-4,-,TGTGCCAGCCGTACAGGGAGCGGGGGCGAAAAACTGTTTTTT,CASRTGSGGEKLFF
-,TRBV5-1,TRBJ2-7,TRBD2,TGCGCCAGCAGCTCAAGCGGGGGGATCTCCTACGAGCAGTACTTC,CASSSSGGISYEQYF
-,TRBV6-5,TRBJ2-1,TRBD1,TGTGCCAGCAGTTACGGGCCGGGACAGGGCGATGAGCAGTTCTTC,CASSYGPGQGDEQFF
-,TRBV28,TRBJ2-3,TRBD2,TGTGCCAGCGCTAGCGGGACTGGAGGGACAGATACGCAGTATTTT,CASASGTGGTDTQYF
-,TRBV2,TRBJ1-6,-,TGTGCCAGCAGCCTACCCACAGGGCCACCCCTCCACTTT,CASSLPTGPPLHF
-,TRBV6-5,TRBJ1-3,-,TGTGCCAGCAGTTATACAGGGCTTGCTGGAAACACCATATATTTT,CASSYTGLAGNTIYF
-,TRBV2,TRBJ2-1,TRBD2,TGTGCCAGCAGTGGGTCAGGACTAGTAATAAATGAGCAGTTCTTC,CASSGSGLVINEQFF
-,TRBV6-6,TRBJ2-1,TRBD1,TGTGCCAGCAGTAGAACAGGGGGTACGTACAATGAGCAGTTCTTC,CASSRTGGTYNEQFF
few,TRBV6-4,TRBJ2-7,-,TGTGCCAGCAGTGACGCAGGCCCCAACTCCTACGAGCAGTACTTC,CASSDAGPNSYEQYF